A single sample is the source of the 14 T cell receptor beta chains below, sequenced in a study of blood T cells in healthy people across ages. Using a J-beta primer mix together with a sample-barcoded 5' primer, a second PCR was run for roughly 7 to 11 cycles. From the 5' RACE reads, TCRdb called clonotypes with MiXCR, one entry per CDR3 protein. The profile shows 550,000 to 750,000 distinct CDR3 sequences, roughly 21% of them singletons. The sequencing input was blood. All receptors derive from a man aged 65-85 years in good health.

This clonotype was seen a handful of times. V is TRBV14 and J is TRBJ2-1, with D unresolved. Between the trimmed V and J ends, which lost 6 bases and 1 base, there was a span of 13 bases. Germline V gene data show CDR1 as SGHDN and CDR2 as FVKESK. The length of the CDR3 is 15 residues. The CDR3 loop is CASRQNGRSYNEQFF. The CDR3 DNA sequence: TGTGCCAGCAGACAAAATGGCCGATCCTACAATGAGCAGTTCTTC.

Here the CDR3 reads CASSFGSGAVEQFF. The CDR3 coding sequence is TGTGCCAGCAGTTTCGGTTCTGGGGCGGTTGAGCAGTTCTTC. V gene TRBV28 combines with J gene TRBJ2-5, with D possibly TRBD1 on 5 matching bases. The DNA end is more similar to TRBJ2-1, so the J call may be wrong. Germline V gene data show CDR1 as MDHEN and CDR2 as SYDVKM. The CDR3 totals 14 residues.

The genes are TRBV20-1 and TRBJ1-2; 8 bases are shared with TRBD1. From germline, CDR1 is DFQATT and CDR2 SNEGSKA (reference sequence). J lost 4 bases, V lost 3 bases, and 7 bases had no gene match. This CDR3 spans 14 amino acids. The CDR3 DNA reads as TGCAGTGCTAGTGGAGACAGGGGCTTCTATGGCTACACCTTC. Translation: CSASGDRGFYGYTF.

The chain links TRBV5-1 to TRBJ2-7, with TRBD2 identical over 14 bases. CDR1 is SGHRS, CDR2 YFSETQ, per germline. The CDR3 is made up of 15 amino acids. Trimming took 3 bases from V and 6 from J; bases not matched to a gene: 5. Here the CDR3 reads CASSWGLAGVSEQYF. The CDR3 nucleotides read TGCGCCAGCAGCTGGGGACTAGCGGGAGTCAGCGAGCAGTACTTC.

DNA for the CDR3: TGTGCCATCAGGCAACCCACAGGGACTTCACCCCTCCACTTT. This gives the protein CAIRQPTGTSPLHF. The rearrangement uses TRBV10-3 and TRBJ1-6, with D possibly being TRBD1 (6 bases). The V end was cut by 6 bases, the J end by 9 bases, with 15 bases between. Germline V gene sequence: CDR1 ENHRY, CDR2 SYGVKD. This CDR3 comprises 14 residues.

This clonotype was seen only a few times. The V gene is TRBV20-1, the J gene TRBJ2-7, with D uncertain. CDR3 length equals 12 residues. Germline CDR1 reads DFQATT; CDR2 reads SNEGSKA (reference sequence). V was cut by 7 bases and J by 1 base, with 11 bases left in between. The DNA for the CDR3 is TGCAGTGGGAGTGGGTTTTCCTACGAGCAGTACTTC. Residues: CSGSGFSYEQYF.

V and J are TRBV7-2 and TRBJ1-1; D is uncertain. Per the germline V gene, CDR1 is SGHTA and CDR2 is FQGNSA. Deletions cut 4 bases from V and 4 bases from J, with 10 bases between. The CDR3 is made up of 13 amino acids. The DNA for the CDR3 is TGTGCCAGCAGCTCCAGTGTGGGCACTGAAGCTTTCTTT. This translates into CASSSSVGTEAFF.

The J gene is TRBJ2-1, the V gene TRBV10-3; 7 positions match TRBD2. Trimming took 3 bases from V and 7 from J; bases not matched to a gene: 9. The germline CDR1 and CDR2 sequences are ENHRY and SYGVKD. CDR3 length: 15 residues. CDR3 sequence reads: CAISEAQLAPNEQFF. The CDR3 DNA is TGTGCCATCAGTGAAGCCCAACTAGCGCCGAATGAGCAGTTCTTC.

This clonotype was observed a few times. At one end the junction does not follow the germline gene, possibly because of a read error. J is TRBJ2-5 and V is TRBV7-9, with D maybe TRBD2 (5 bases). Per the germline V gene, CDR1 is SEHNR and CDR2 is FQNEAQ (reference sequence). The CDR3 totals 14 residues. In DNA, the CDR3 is TGTGCCAGCAGCTCCTTGGACTCCTACAATGAGCGGTTCTTC. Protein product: CASSSLDSYNERFF.

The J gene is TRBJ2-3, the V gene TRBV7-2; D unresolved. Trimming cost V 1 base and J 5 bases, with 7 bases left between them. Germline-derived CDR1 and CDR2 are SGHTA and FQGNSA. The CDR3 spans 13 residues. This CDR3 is CASSLGKEDTQYF. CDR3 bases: TGTGCCAGCAGCTTAGGTAAAGAAGATACGCAGTATTTT.

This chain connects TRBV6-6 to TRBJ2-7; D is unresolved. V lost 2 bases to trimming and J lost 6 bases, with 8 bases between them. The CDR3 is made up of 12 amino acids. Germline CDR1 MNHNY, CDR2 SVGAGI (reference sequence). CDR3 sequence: CASSYGLGEQYF. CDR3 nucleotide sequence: TGTGCCAGCAGTTACGGCCTTGGCGAGCAGTACTTC.

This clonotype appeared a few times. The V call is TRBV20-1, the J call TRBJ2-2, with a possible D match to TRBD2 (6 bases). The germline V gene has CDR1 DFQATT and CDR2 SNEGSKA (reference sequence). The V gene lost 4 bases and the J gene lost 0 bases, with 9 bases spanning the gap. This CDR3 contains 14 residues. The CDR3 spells CSATSGPNTGELFF. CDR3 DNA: TGCAGTGCTACCAGCGGGCCGAACACCGGGGAGCTGTTTTTT.

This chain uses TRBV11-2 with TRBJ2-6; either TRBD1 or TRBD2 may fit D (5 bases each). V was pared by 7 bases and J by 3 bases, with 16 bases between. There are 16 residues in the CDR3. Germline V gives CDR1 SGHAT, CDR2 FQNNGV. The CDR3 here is CASTDRGAGGANVLTF. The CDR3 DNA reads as TGTGCCAGCACCGACAGAGGGGCTGGTGGGGCCAACGTCCTGACTTTC.

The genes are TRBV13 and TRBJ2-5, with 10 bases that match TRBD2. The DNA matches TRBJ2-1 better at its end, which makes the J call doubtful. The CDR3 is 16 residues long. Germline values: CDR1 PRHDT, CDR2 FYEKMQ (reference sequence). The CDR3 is CASSLGSAGGYNEQFF. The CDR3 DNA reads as TGTGCCAGCAGCTTAGGGTCAGCGGGAGGGTACAATGAGCAGTTCTTC.